One sample yielded the 7 T cell receptor beta chains listed below, sequenced in a study of blood T cells in healthy people across ages. Sample-barcoded 5' priming and a J-beta primer mix drove a second PCR of roughly 6 to 12 cycles. Via MiXCR, TCRdb re-called the 5' RACE reads, giving one row per CDR3 protein. This table holds fewer than 2,000,000 distinct CDR3 sequences, 30% to 40% found once. The sample was blood. These receptors originate from a human donor in good health.

This clonotype was recorded a few times. V and J are TRBV6-2 or TRBV6-3 and TRBJ2-1; TRBD2 matches at 9 bases. The trim removed 2 bases at V and 7 bases at J, leaving 9 bases unmatched. The CDR3 sequence is 16 residues long. Per germline, CDR1 MNHEY and CDR2 SVGEGT. CDR3 residues: CASSYIAGALGNEQFF. CDR3 sequence (DNA): TGTGCCAGCAGTTACATAGCGGGGGCCCTGGGGAATGAGCAGTTCTTC.

In its sample, this clonotype was seen many times. V usage is TRBV4-3 and J usage is TRBJ2-5, with D uncertain. This CDR3 spans 16 amino acids. V gave up 4 bases and J gave up 4 bases, with 19 bases separating them. Germline CDR1 LGHNA, CDR2 YSLEER. CDR3 region: CASSPGPAAPGETQYF. The CDR3 bases are TGCGCCAGCAGCCCCGGACCGGCCGCCCCGGGAGAGACCCAGTACTTC.

The rearrangement joins TRBV10-3 to TRBJ2-2; tentative D call: TRBD2 (5 bases). The germline V and J ends were trimmed by 0 bases and 1 base, with 12 bases remaining between them. Germline V gene lookup returns CDR1 ENHRY and CDR2 SYGVKD. There are 17 residues in the CDR3. CDR3 sequence (DNA): TGTGCCATCAGTGAGTCACGGGGTACGAAGAACACCGGGGAGCTGTTTTTT. It translates to CAISESRGTKNTGELFF.

This sequence joins TRBV29-1 and TRBJ2-1; D is undetermined. In germline, CDR1 is SQVTM, CDR2 ANQGSEA. Trimming pared 3 bases from V and 12 bases from J, leaving 9 bases between. The CDR3 runs to 10 residues. For the CDR3, the DNA is TGCAGCGTTGAGGTAGCAGGGCAGTTCTTC. Translating it yields CSVEVAGQFF.

In its sample, this clonotype was seen once. This chain joins TRBV11-2 and TRBJ2-1; D remains unclear. CDR1 is SGHAT and CDR2 is FQNNGV in the germline V gene. Between the trimmed V and J ends, which lost 4 bases and 5 bases, there was a span of 12 bases. The CDR3 has 14 residues. Written as DNA, the CDR3 is TGTGCCAGCAGCTCCTTTACAGAGGACAATGAGCAGTTCTTC. Translated, it gives CASSSFTEDNEQFF.

The rearrangement uses TRBV5-6 and TRBJ1-6; unclear D gene. The CDR3 is 13 residues long. Germline V gene data show CDR1 as SGHDT and CDR2 as YYEEEE. The V end lost 1 base, the J end lost 11 bases, and 10 bases lay between the germline ends. The CDR3 loop is CASSLSGLAPLHF. The CDR3 DNA reads TGTGCCAGCAGCTTGTCTGGGTTAGCACCCCTCCACTTT.

The rearrangement links TRBV28 to TRBJ1-1, with 7 bases lining up with TRBD1. V lost 3 bases and J lost 6; bases outside the gene matches: 13. This CDR3 is built from 16 residues. Germline loops: CDR1 MDHEN, CDR2 SYDVKM. CDR3: CASSLPHLQGGAEAFF. CDR3 DNA sequence: TGTGCCAGCAGTTTGCCCCACCTCCAGGGGGGGGCTGAAGCTTTCTTT.